The entry below gives a single TCR beta chain sequence along with its context. This record comes from a study of shared clonotypes between healthy human individuals. Study context: Two women and three men aged 18 to 49 made up the donors.

The authors loaded roughly 200 ng DNA, 25,000 to 30,000 T cell genomes, into sorted-subset replicate PCRs. Assay used: immunoSEQ multiplex PCR; TCRdb lists only in-frame clones, some missing. The table lists millions of clones, approximately 92% of them singletons. The CDR3 is 17 amino acids. The V and J ends lost 2 bases and 1 base respectively, with 17 bases between them. Germline-derived CDR1 and CDR2 are KGHSH and LQKENI. A CD45RA-negative memory subset and a CD45RA+ naive subset were separated from the CD4+ cells. V and J are TRBV18 and TRBJ2-5; D possibly corresponds to TRBD2 (6 bases). The receptor's source is a man aged 18-30 years in good health. What was sequenced was naive CD4+ T cells sorted from blood. Documented subset: CD45RA+ positively selected. This CDR3 reads CASSPENRRGGQETQYF. CDR3 sequence (DNA): TGTGCCAGCTCACCAGAGAACCGACGGGGAGGCCAAGAGACCCAGTACTTC. The whole variable domain, filled in from reference TRBV18 and TRBJ2-5, reads NAGVMQNPRHLVRRRGQEARLRCSPMKGHSHVYWYRQLPEEGLKFMVYLQKENIIDESGMPKERFSAEFPKEGPSILRIQQVVRGDSAAYFCASSPENRRGGQETQYFGPGTRLLVL.